This record concerns one T cell receptor (beta chain) sequence. Per germline, CDR1 MGHRA and CDR2 YSYEKL. The CDR3 loop spans 19 amino acids. V gave up 0 bases and J gave up 4 bases; unmatched junction bases: 12. Libraries were prepared by immunoSEQ multiplex PCR; TCRdb keeps only in-frame clonotypes and omits some of them. The table lists roughly 110,000 clones, approximately 88% of them singletons, with about 6.8% in the top ten. This record comes from a study of blood T cell repertoires in COVID-19. The chain has TRBV4-1 and TRBJ2-1, with 10 bases identical to TRBD2. The receptor was derived from a man in his forties or fifties with active or convalescent COVID-19. The specimen was peripheral blood. CDR3 loop: CASSQEWGPGLAVYNEQFF. The CDR3 coding sequence is TGCGCCAGCAGCCAAGAGTGGGGGCCAGGACTAGCGGTTTACAATGAGCAGTTCTTC.